One and the same sample provided the 27 T cell receptor beta chains below, sequenced in a study of PD-L1 blockade in urothelial cancer. The time point: pretreatment peripheral blood. Method: immunoSEQ multiplex PCR; TCRdb's copy keeps in-frame clones and lacks some. The profile covers over 45,000 clones, with about 86% appearing a single time and 20% to 25% taken by the ten largest. This specimen consisted of PBMCs, obtained around atezolizumab (anti-PD-L1) treatment. The receptors shown here come from a man aged 60 to 69 with urothelial cancer.

The V and J genes are TRBV5-1 and TRBJ1-4, with TRBD1 as a possible D gene (5 bases). Germline CDR1 SGHRS, CDR2 YFSETQ. V was clipped by 0 bases and J by 8 bases, with 11 bases between them. The CDR3 extends over 14 amino acids. The CDR3 DNA reads as TGCGCCAGCAGCTTGGCGGCAGGGCGGGAAAAACTGTTTTTT. Protein product: CASSLAAGREKLFF.

CDR3 residues: CASSLSGVGAEQYF. CDR3 sequence (DNA): TGTGCCAGCAGTTTATCAGGGGTCGGCGCCGAGCAGTACTTC. The V gene is TRBV27, the J gene TRBJ2-7, with D possibly TRBD1 on 5 matching bases. Germline V gives CDR1 MNHEY, CDR2 SMNVEV (reference sequence). The CDR3 runs 14 residues. The germline V and J ends were trimmed by 0 bases and 6 bases, with 12 bases remaining between them.

The rearrangement links TRBV4-2 to TRBJ1-4; 8 nucleotides agree with TRBD1. J gave up 4 bases and V 1 base, and 8 bases lay outside the gene matches. This CDR3 spans 17 amino acids. Germline V gene sequence: CDR1 LGHNA, CDR2 YNFKEQ. CDR3 residues: CASSQVGQGANNEKLFF. In nucleotides, the CDR3 is TGTGCCAGCAGCCAAGTAGGCCAGGGGGCGAATAATGAAAAACTGTTTTTT.

This chain uses TRBV6-1 with TRBJ1-5, with TRBD1 matching over 7 bases. The germline CDR1 and CDR2 sequences are MNHNS and SASEGT. With V trimmed by 5 bases and J by 4 bases, 8 bases remained unmatched. This CDR3 region has 15 residues. CDR3 in DNA: TGTGCCAGCAGTCAAATCGGACAGGTAAATCAGCCCCAGCATTTT. Translating it yields CASSQIGQVNQPQHF.

The rearrangement uses TRBV19 and TRBJ1-5; 9 nucleotides agree with TRBD1. This CDR3 has 15 residues. CDR1 and CDR2 (germline): LNHDA, SQIVND (reference sequence). V shed 7 bases, J shed 11 bases, and the junction held 15 bases outside the gene matches. The CDR3, as DNA: TGTGCCAGTACCCCCGGGACAGGGAGAGGAAGGACCCAGCATTTT. Encoded protein: CASTPGTGRGRTQHF.

The V call is TRBV30, the J call TRBJ2-7; tentatively, D is TRBD2 (5 bases). Germline V CDR1 and CDR2: GTSNPN, SVGIG (reference sequence). V gave up 0 bases and J gave up 3 bases, with 9 bases separating them. The CDR3 runs to 13 residues. The CDR3 DNA sequence: TGTGCCTGGAGTGTACTAGTAGGCTACGAGCAGTACTTC. Residues: CAWSVLVGYEQYF.

The chain recombines TRBV7-9 with TRBJ1-1, with D perhaps TRBD1 (6 bases). The length of the CDR3 is 15 residues. Per germline, CDR1 SEHNR and CDR2 FQNEAQ (reference sequence). V was cut by 5 bases and J by 4 bases, with 17 bases left in between. CDR3 sequence (DNA): TGTGCCAGCAGCAAGCGCAGCGGGGGCCGCACTGAAGCTTTCTTT. Translated: CASSKRSGGRTEAFF.

The chain joins TRBV4-1 to TRBJ2-7; 9 positions match TRBD2. Trimming cost V 0 bases and J 3 bases; bases outside gene matches: 18. CDR3 length: 20 residues. Looked up from germline, CDR1 is MGHRA and CDR2 is YSYEKL. DNA of the CDR3: TGCGCCAGCAGCCAAGATCTAGGGCAGGCGAGCGGGAGGCTCGGCTACGAGCAGTACTTC. Protein product: CASSQDLGQASGRLGYEQYF.

The chain is built from TRBV11-3 and TRBJ2-7; 9 bases line up with TRBD2. The CDR3 is 18 residues long. Germline CDR1 and CDR2: SGHNT and YENEEA. Germline trimming cut 5 bases from V and 3 bases from J; bases unmatched to any gene: 17. CDR3 sequence: CASSQGRSGRDLVYEQYF. CDR3 nucleotide sequence: TGTGCCAGCAGCCAGGGCCGTAGCGGGAGAGATTTAGTCTACGAGCAGTACTTC.

The chain is built from TRBV9 and TRBJ1-4, with D unresolved. The CDR3 runs 14 residues. V was pared by 4 bases and J by 5 bases, with 12 bases between. Germline V gene lookup returns CDR1 SGDLS and CDR2 YYNGEE. This CDR3 is CASSIRGGNEKLFF. The CDR3 nucleotides are TGTGCCAGCAGCATCCGGGGTGGGAATGAAAAACTGTTTTTT.

The V call is TRBV5-1, the J call TRBJ1-3, with D unclear. Per germline, CDR1 SGHRS and CDR2 YFSETQ. Trimming removed 1 base from V and 0 bases from J, with 5 bases in between. The CDR3 runs to 14 residues. CDR3 in amino acids: CASSLTISGNTIYF. The CDR3 region has the DNA TGCGCCAGCAGCTTGACAATCTCTGGAAACACCATATATTTT. Together with reference TRBV5-1 and TRBJ1-3, the CDR3 gives the full variable domain: KAGVTQTPRYLIKTRGQQVTLSCSPISGHRSVSWYQQTPGQGLQFLFEYFSETQRNKGNFPGRFSGRQFSNSRSEMNVSTLELGDSALYLCASSLTISGNTIYFGEGSWLTVV.

The rearrangement uses TRBV29-1 and TRBJ2-3; D may be TRBD1 (7 bases). Germline CDR1 is SQVTM and CDR2 is ANQGSEA. The length of the CDR3 is 12 residues. V lost 5 bases and J lost 4, with 10 bases in between. The DNA of the CDR3 is TGCAGCGTTCCCAGGGGGGCAGATACGCAGTATTTT. It specifies CSVPRGADTQYF.

The rearrangement uses TRBV19 and TRBJ1-1, with a possible D match to TRBD1 (5 bases). V was cut by 4 bases and J by 3 bases, with 15 bases left in between. The CDR3 consists of 15 residues. CDR1 and CDR2 from the germline V gene are LNHDA and SQIVND (reference sequence). This CDR3 reads CASSTSGLGDTEAFF. The CDR3 DNA reads TGTGCCAGTAGTACGTCGGGTCTAGGGGACACTGAAGCTTTCTTT.

The chain couples TRBV4-3 to TRBJ2-7, with a tentative D call TRBD2 (6 bases). The length of the CDR3 is 13 residues. CDR1 and CDR2 from the germline V gene are LGHNA and YSLEER. Trimming shortened V by 4 bases and J by 6 bases, and 13 bases separated the two germline ends. The CDR3 reads CASSPQGGVEQYF. For the CDR3, the DNA is TGCGCCAGCAGCCCCCAGGGCGGGGTCGAGCAGTACTTC.

In its sample, this clone was seen once. The CDR3 loop is CASSLEPASTDTQYF. CDR3 bases: TGTGCCAGCAGCTTGGAGCCAGCGAGCACAGATACGCAGTATTTT. V is TRBV5-4 and J is TRBJ2-3; no definite D call. The V gene's germline CDR1 is SGHNT and CDR2 YYREEE (reference sequence). The CDR3 totals 15 residues. V shed 0 bases and J shed 0 bases, with 8 bases lying between them. Filled out from reference TRBV5-4 and TRBJ2-3, the complete variable domain reads ETGVTQSPTHLIKTRGQQVTLRCSSQSGHNTVSWYQQALGQGPQFIFQYYREEENGRGNFPPRFSGLQFPNYSSELNVNALELDDSALYLCASSLEPASTDTQYFGPGTRLTVL.

The CDR3 nucleotides are TGTGCCAGCAGCGGGGCTTGGAGCTACGAGCAGTACTTC. Protein: CASSGAWSYEQYF. This chain joins TRBV5-4 and TRBJ2-7; a possible D gene is TRBD1 (5 bases). Between the trimmed V and J ends, which lost 4 bases and 3 bases, there was a span of 11 bases. CDR3 length: 13 residues. Per germline, CDR1 SGHNT and CDR2 YYREEE (reference sequence).

The chain carries TRBV6-1 and TRBJ1-4; 9 positions match TRBD1. Germline CDR1 and CDR2: MNHNS and SASEGT. The CDR3 length is 15 residues. V trimming: 0 bases; J trimming: 5 bases; junction bases outside the gene matches: 1. CDR3 DNA sequence: TGTGCCAGCAGTGAAGCGACAGGGGGGAATGAAAAACTGTTTTTT. Translating gives CASSEATGGNEKLFF.

The J gene is TRBJ2-2, the V gene TRBV11-2; 9 bases line up with TRBD2. The trim removed 7 bases at V and 2 bases at J, leaving 8 bases unmatched. The CDR3 has 16 residues. Per the germline V gene, CDR1 is SGHAT and CDR2 is FQNNGV. CDR3 sequence reads: CASTSSTSGNTGELFF. DNA for the CDR3: TGTGCCAGCACCTCTTCGACTAGCGGTAACACCGGGGAGCTGTTTTTT.

J is TRBJ2-2 and V is TRBV7-3; TRBD2 aligns across 7 bases. The germline V gene encodes CDR1 SGHTA and CDR2 FQGTGA. This CDR3 region has 14 residues. V shed 0 bases, J shed 6 bases, and the junction held 1 base outside the gene matches. The chain's CDR3 is CASSLTGGPGELFF. The DNA of the CDR3 is TGTGCCAGCAGCTTAACGGGAGGGCCCGGGGAGCTGTTTTTT. Full variable domain (missing parts from reference TRBV7-3 and TRBJ2-2): GAGVSQTPSNKVTEKGKYVELRCDPISGHTALYWYRQSLGQGPEFLIYFQGTGAADDSGLPNDRFFAVRPEGSVSTLKIQRTERGDSAVYLCASSLTGGPGELFFGEGSRLTVL.

V usage is TRBV5-6 and J usage is TRBJ2-7; possible D gene TRBD1, 5 bases. V dropped 4 bases and J dropped 0 bases, with 14 bases sitting between them. Germline V gene data show CDR1 as SGHDT and CDR2 as YYEEEE. The CDR3 spans 15 residues. The CDR3 sequence: CASSRATDLSYEQYF. The CDR3 nucleotides read TGTGCCAGCAGCCGAGCGACAGACCTCTCCTACGAGCAGTACTTC.

Here the CDR3 reads CASSKDRPLLAGSNNEQFF. The CDR3 nucleotides are TGTGCCAGCAGTAAAGACCGACCCCTGCTAGCGGGATCGAACAATGAGCAGTTCTTC. The chain has TRBV2 and TRBJ2-1; 9 bases line up with TRBD2. V shed 5 bases and J 5 bases; nucleotides not matched to a gene: 19. The CDR3 is 19 amino acids. Germline CDR1 reads SNHLY; CDR2 reads FYNNEI.

The chain is built from TRBV5-4 and TRBJ1-5, with D perhaps TRBD1 (5 bases). The V end was cut by 0 bases, the J end by 3 bases, with 10 bases between. CDR3 length equals 15 residues. Germline-derived CDR1 and CDR2 are SGHNT and YYREEE (reference sequence). CDR3 protein: CASSLGGTTNQPQHF. The CDR3 DNA reads as TGTGCCAGCAGCTTGGGAGGGACTACCAATCAGCCCCAGCATTTT.

V and J are TRBV5-1 and TRBJ2-1; 11 bases agree with TRBD1. Germline V lookup: CDR1 SGHRS, CDR2 YFSETQ. The CDR3 totals 16 residues. The V segment lost 4 bases and the J segment 0 bases; nucleotides outside the gene matches: 3. The CDR3 protein is CASSVGQGGSYNEQFF. CDR3 nucleotides: TGCGCCAGCAGCGTGGGACAGGGGGGCTCCTACAATGAGCAGTTCTTC.

The genes are TRBV5-1 and TRBJ2-6; tentatively, D is TRBD1 (5 bases). Trimming took 5 bases from V and 0 from J, leaving 9 bases between them. The CDR3 has 15 amino acids. Germline loops: CDR1 SGHRS, CDR2 YFSETQ. CDR3 sequence: CASRQVVSGANVLTF. For the CDR3, the DNA is TGCGCCAGCAGACAGGTAGTCTCTGGGGCCAACGTCCTGACTTTC.

V and J are TRBV30 and TRBJ1-4; D is possibly TRBD1 (6 bases). Germline V gene lookup returns CDR1 GTSNPN and CDR2 SVGIG (reference sequence). The CDR3 covers 16 residues. Between the trimmed V and J ends, which lost 4 bases and 2 bases, there was a span of 17 bases. This CDR3 is CAWMTGRLRTNEKLFF. As DNA, the CDR3 is TGTGCCTGGATGACAGGACGACTCCGTACTAATGAAAAACTGTTTTTT.

The chain has TRBV10-3 and TRBJ2-2; TRBD1 matches at 7 bases. After removal of 6 bases from V and 3 bases from J, the junction contained 4 bases not matched to a gene. CDR3 size: 14 residues. CDR1 is ENHRY and CDR2 is SYGVKD in the germline V gene. CDR3 DNA: TGTGCCATCAGGCAGGGGGTCGACACCGGGGAGCTGTTTTTT. Translation gives CAIRQGVDTGELFF.

V and J are TRBV6-6 and TRBJ1-5; D possibly corresponds to TRBD1 (6 bases). The germline V and J ends were trimmed by 6 bases and 0 bases, with 12 bases remaining between them. The germline V gene has CDR1 MNHNY and CDR2 SVGAGI (reference sequence). This CDR3 region has 15 residues. CDR3 loop: CASSPGQHSNQPQHF. The DNA for the CDR3 is TGTGCCAGCAGCCCCGGACAGCATAGCAATCAGCCCCAGCATTTT.